This TCR beta chain was identified in a study of beta chain features in type 1 diabetes. This clone was counted a few times. Roughly 110 mL of blood, on average, came from one heparinised draw per donor. A CD45RO/CCR7/CD25/CD127/CD95/CD27 panel sorted naive, central memory, regulatory and stem cell-like memory CD4+ cells. V trimming: 8 bases; J trimming: 6 bases; junction bases outside the gene matches: 4. In germline, CDR1 is KGHSH, CDR2 LQKENI. This CDR3 region has 14 residues. The isolated RNA, all of it, was reverse transcribed, so expressed TCRB transcripts were what got sequenced. Clones were sequenced by immunoSEQ multiplex PCR, and TCRdb holds only the in-frame ones, with some missing. Of over 700,000 clones listed, roughly 17% are singletons.

The chain joins TRBV18 to TRBJ2-1; 13 bases line up with TRBD2. The sequenced material came from naive CD4+ T cells from blood. The clonotype was recovered from a woman younger than 30 in good health. The CDR3 sequence: CASVRTSGSNEQFF. Written as DNA, the CDR3 is TGTGCCAGCGTACGGACTAGCGGGAGCAATGAGCAGTTCTTC.